This T cell receptor (beta chain) originates from a study of breast tumors, draining lymph nodes, adjacent tissues. In this sample, this clonotype turned up many times. Its antigen is not known. The lymph nodes were axillary draining lymph nodes from breast cancer patients. MiXCR, applied by TCRdb to the multiplex PCR reads, yields one record per CDR3 protein. The sample includes around 130,000 distinct CDR3 sequences, approximately 22% of them seen just once. Overall study findings and caveats: Most tumor T cells seemingly derive from lymph node, then expand in tumor.

The germline V gene has CDR1 GTSNPN and CDR2 SVGIG (reference sequence). V lost 2 bases, J lost 2 bases, and 1 base stayed unmatched. The CDR3 runs 13 residues. The clonotype originates from a female donor with breast cancer. Some clones in this sample may be carry-over from other donors' samples. Sequenced sample: axillary lymph node tissue. The J gene is TRBJ1-2, the V gene TRBV30; 8 bases map to TRBD1. The CDR3 nucleotides are TGTGCCTGGAGTCGGACAGGGAACTATGGCTACACCTTC. Its protein is CAWSRTGNYGYTF.